This TCR beta chain came from a study of shared clonotypes between healthy human individuals. About the research overall: A few men and a couple of women, aged 18 to 49, were donors.

Broader study findings: Non-shared clonotypes were found to have lower generation probabilities than the clonotypes that were shared by all four of the sorted-subset donors.

CDR1 and CDR2 from the germline V gene are LNHDA and SQIVND (reference sequence). This CDR3 has 17 residues. With 4 bases clipped from V and 0 bases from J, the junction kept 9 bases outside the gene matches. In CD8 memory, CD45RO+ cells were put together with CCR7-negative CD45RA+ TemRA cells. Profiling relied on immunoSEQ multiplex PCR, and the TCRdb table lists in-frame clones only, not all of them. Of fewer than 350,000 clones listed, around 86% were seen once; the top ten hold around 15%. Comments on this clone: What it recognizes is unknown.

The sample was memory CD8+ T cells sorted from blood. As to subset: CD45RO+ cells pooled with CCR7-negative TemRA cells. This sequence originates from a man aged 18 to 35 in good health. The chain recombines TRBV19 with TRBJ2-4; 7 bases line up with TRBD1. The CDR3 is CASSTWGTDLAKNIQYF. CDR3 DNA: TGTGCCAGTAGTACTTGGGGGACAGATTTAGCCAAAAACATTCAGTACTTC.